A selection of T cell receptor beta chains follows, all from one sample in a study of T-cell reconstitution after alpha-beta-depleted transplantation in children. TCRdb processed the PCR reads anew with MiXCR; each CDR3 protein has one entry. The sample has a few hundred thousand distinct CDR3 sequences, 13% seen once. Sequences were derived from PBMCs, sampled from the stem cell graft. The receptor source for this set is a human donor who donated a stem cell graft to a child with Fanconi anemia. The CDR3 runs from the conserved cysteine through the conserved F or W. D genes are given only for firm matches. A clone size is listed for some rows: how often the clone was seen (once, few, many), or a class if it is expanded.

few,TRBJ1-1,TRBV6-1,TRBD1,CASKGRDRGNTEAFF,TGTGCCAGCAAAGGGCGGGACAGGGGGAACACTGAAGCTTTCTTT
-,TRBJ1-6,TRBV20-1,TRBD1,CSARLRTGAASPLHF,TGCAGTGCTAGACTAAGGACAGGGGCGGCTTCACCCCTCCACTTT
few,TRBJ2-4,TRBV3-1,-,CASSQDPFRGSIQYF,TGTGCCAGCAGCCAAGATCCTTTCCGGGGGAGCATTCAGTACTTC
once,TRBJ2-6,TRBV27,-,CASSLGTHFSGANVLTF,TGTGCCAGCAGCCTCGGGACGCATTTCTCTGGGGCCAACGTCCTGACTTTC
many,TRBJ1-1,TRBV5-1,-,CASSLDPKNTEAFF,TGCGCCAGCAGTTTAGACCCCAAGAACACTGAAGCTTTCTTT
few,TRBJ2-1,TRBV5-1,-,CASSWGQANEQFF,TGCGCCAGCAGCTGGGGCCAGGCCAATGAGCAGTTCTTC
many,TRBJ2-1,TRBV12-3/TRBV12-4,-,CASSFDPLYNEQFF,TGTGCCAGCAGTTTTGATCCCTTGTACAATGAGCAGTTCTTC
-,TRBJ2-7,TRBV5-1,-,CASSSTVHEQYF,TGCGCCAGCAGCTCAACGGTCCACGAGCAGTACTTC
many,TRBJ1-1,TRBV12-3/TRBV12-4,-,CASSWQGPNTEAFF,TGTGCCAGCAGTTGGCAGGGGCCGAACACTGAAGCTTTCTTT
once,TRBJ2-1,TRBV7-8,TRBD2,CASSHGGDEQFF,TGTGCCAGCAGCCACGGGGGGGATGAGCAGTTCTTC
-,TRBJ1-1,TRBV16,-,CASSQIVGAEAFF,TGTGCCAGCAGCCAAATCGTTGGGGCTGAAGCTTTCTTT